This T cell receptor (beta chain) was identified during a study of shared clonotypes between healthy human individuals (dated by TCRdb to 2020 to 2022). For the wider study: The cohort included three men and a couple of women between 18 and 49 years of age. For each donor, CD4 naive and CD4 memory were each run on three plates, CD8 naive on two plates, and CD8 memory on one plate. Blood TCR repertoires of roughly five healthy adults were deeply sequenced to estimate repertoire size and the extent of clonotype sharing between individuals. Different laboratories and diverse techniques were used to prepare libraries and sequence TCR repertoires, to increase sequencing depth and limit assay-specific biases. Between about 0.94 and 8.9 billion PBMCs per donor were obtained by leukapheresis.

A remark on this clone: Its antigen is not yet known. Base qualities are not provided; no much larger clone lies one nucleotide away.

Using the deep immunoSEQ assay, TCR CDR3 regions were amplified from genomic DNA by multiplex PCR. Extracted genomic DNA from each cell subset was spread evenly across all wells of several immunoSEQ 96-well plates, with each plate serving as a replicate. For sorted subsets, about 200 ng genomic DNA, equal to 25,000 to 35,000 T cell genomes, was loaded into each replicate PCR. Purified libraries were quantified with a Qubit 3.0 fluorometer, sized on a Bioanalyzer 2100, and re-quantified with the KAPA Library Quantification kit. A separate single-read 150-cycle Illumina NextSeq 550 flow cell was used to sequence each immunoSEQ 96-well plate. Concerning the study's data processing: The immunoSEQ output contained only junctional sequences without quality scores, so filtering could not match that applied to full-length reads. Sequences were annotated with PyIR, a Python wrapper for IgBLAST v1.9, and V/J genes and CDR3 were assigned using IMGT germline references. Reads were filtered out if the reads had weak V/J assignments (E-value above 1e-6), no CDR3, stop codons, out-of-frame junctions, or ambiguous translated residues. V3J clonotypes were defined by identical inferred V gene, J gene, and CDR3 amino acid sequence. Percentage overlap between repertoires was calculated by dividing the number of shared unique clonotypes by the size of the smaller repertoire. RTK rarefaction, the Chao1 estimator, and Recon v2.1 estimates of unobserved clonotypes were used to assess repertoire richness. OLGA was used to compute generation probabilities for all TCRbeta clonotypes that the gDNA method yielded from a handful of donors. The table comes from immuneACCESS by way of TCRdb, which keeps in-frame sequences with V and J called. Part of the clones is missing from these tables; in studies checked, under half for an unresolved V gene and the rest for unknown reasons. From that table come the V and J calls and clone size; the DNA was used to work out D and trimming. The sample has over 2 million clones on record, about 95% of them singletons. The ten most abundant clones make up 0.9% to 1.4% of the sample.

Here is what the overall study found, with its caveats: Pairwise subsampling indicated that sequencing depth was expected to affect the degree of clonotype sharing among donors. Across a handful of donors, approximately 5% of naive CD4, 3.5% of naive CD8, about 2% of memory CD4, and under 0.45% of memory CD8 clonotypes were shared. Sampling was restricted to blood, and TCR repertoires in tissue are likely to differ from TCR repertoires in blood. The small number of donors limited the genetic and exposure-history diversity represented. Clonotypes shared by all four sorted-subset donors showed higher generation probabilities than non-shared clonotypes. Estimated clonotype richness was generally larger for naive than for memory subsets. Incomplete sequencing was indicated by rarefaction of sorted-subset datasets, despite the large sequencing depth.

CD8 naive samples consisted of CD45RO-negative cells that were positively selected for CCR7, yielding a CD45RA+CCR7+ population without TemRA cells. The donors were healthy, HIV-negative adults who had no recently reported acute infections or vaccinations. Only Caucasian adults living in Nashville, Tennessee, USA were represented among the donors. Blood was collected by leukapheresis, and PBMCs were isolated by Ficoll-Histopaque density gradient centrifugation and then cryopreserved in liquid nitrogen vapor phase. Purity and quantity of every magnetically sorted T cell population were checked by analytical flow cytometry. Genomic DNA was isolated from each sorted fraction and quantified by UV absorbance on a Nanodrop 2000c. From its cysteine to its phenylalanine, the CDR3 spans 15 amino acids. Only the CDR3 part of the read is kept: 45 bases, read in frame from the first base. The junction shows trimming of 3 bases on V and 0 bases on J, plus 11 bases between the germline ends. Per the germline V gene, ENHRY is the CDR1 and SYGVKD is the CDR2.

Sequences were obtained from naive CD8+ T cells sorted from blood. According to the study, the label for this sample's cell subset or site signals: CD45RA+CCR7+. The TCR sequence derives from a man aged 18-30 years in good health. The rearranged chain carries TRBV10-3 and TRBJ1-1, with a tentative D gene TRBD1 over 5 matching bases. The DNA sequence follows: TGTGCCATCAGTGAACCGCGGGGGGTGAACACTGAAGCTTTCTTT. Translation gives CAISEPRGVNTEAFF.